The rows below give T cell receptor beta chains drawn from one sample of a study of T-cell memory formation after mild COVID-19. TCRdb redid the calling of the 5' RACE reads with MiXCR, one entry per CDR3 protein. The profile covers approximately 430,000 distinct CDR3 sequences, with about 22% appearing a single time and 13% taken by the ten largest. Sequences were obtained from PBMCs or a T cell subset sorted from them (not recorded which). Every receptor here comes from an adult woman who had mild COVID-19 (a few samples of this study predate the infection). Cell type and time point are not known. Each CDR3 is given without its conserved first and last residue. The D gene is left open where the match is weak.

cdr3_aa: AWRSSTQY; cdr3_length: 8; j_call: TRBJ2-3; v_call: TRBV30; d_call: NA
cdr3_aa: ASSYENSGGYTDTQY; cdr3_length: 15; j_call: TRBJ2-3; v_call: TRBV5-1; d_call: TRBD2
cdr3_aa: ASSPDKDEQF; cdr3_length: 10; j_call: TRBJ2-1; v_call: TRBV12-3/TRBV12-4; d_call: NA
cdr3_aa: ATEDNYGYT; cdr3_length: 9; j_call: TRBJ1-2; v_call: TRBV19; d_call: NA
cdr3_aa: ASSVEGGPSEQF; cdr3_length: 12; j_call: TRBJ2-1; v_call: TRBV9; d_call: NA
cdr3_aa: ASSPRTASRITGELF; cdr3_length: 15; j_call: TRBJ2-2; v_call: TRBV5-1; d_call: NA
cdr3_aa: ASSLDQTSTDTQY; cdr3_length: 13; j_call: TRBJ2-3; v_call: TRBV7-2; d_call: NA
cdr3_aa: ASSLGGGSTEAF; cdr3_length: 12; j_call: TRBJ1-1; v_call: TRBV5-1; d_call: NA
cdr3_aa: ASQGPTSPYEQY; cdr3_length: 12; j_call: TRBJ2-7; v_call: TRBV27; d_call: NA
cdr3_aa: ASSRSGTGVENTEAF; cdr3_length: 15; j_call: TRBJ1-1; v_call: TRBV6-5; d_call: TRBD1
cdr3_aa: ASSGTGEQF; cdr3_length: 9; j_call: TRBJ2-1; v_call: TRBV7-9; d_call: TRBD1
cdr3_aa: ASRPPTSGAYNEQF; cdr3_length: 14; j_call: TRBJ2-1; v_call: TRBV7-9; d_call: TRBD2
cdr3_aa: ASSLGGIGTEAF; cdr3_length: 12; j_call: TRBJ1-1; v_call: TRBV7-9; d_call: NA
cdr3_aa: ATSDLRPGEYNEQF; cdr3_length: 14; j_call: TRBJ2-1; v_call: TRBV24-1; d_call: NA
cdr3_aa: ASSLQGASEKLF; cdr3_length: 12; j_call: TRBJ1-4; v_call: TRBV7-9; d_call: TRBD1
cdr3_aa: ASSLLDGTGDLEEQY; cdr3_length: 15; j_call: TRBJ2-7; v_call: TRBV4-1; d_call: TRBD1
cdr3_aa: ASSSTMVGTEAF; cdr3_length: 12; j_call: TRBJ1-1; v_call: TRBV7-8; d_call: NA
cdr3_aa: ASSPGMARDTQY; cdr3_length: 12; j_call: TRBJ2-3; v_call: TRBV7-3; d_call: NA
cdr3_aa: ASSPGTGPDQPQH; cdr3_length: 13; j_call: TRBJ1-5; v_call: TRBV18; d_call: TRBD1
cdr3_aa: ASSLEVPGDLY; cdr3_length: 11; j_call: TRBJ2-7; v_call: TRBV7-9; d_call: NA
cdr3_aa: ASSLYGGRDSNQPQH; cdr3_length: 15; j_call: TRBJ1-5; v_call: TRBV12-3/TRBV12-4; d_call: NA
cdr3_aa: ASSPFSSDRGPNEQF; cdr3_length: 15; j_call: TRBJ2-1; v_call: TRBV5-1; d_call: TRBD1
cdr3_aa: ARGAGTSHPYEQY; cdr3_length: 13; j_call: TRBJ2-7; v_call: TRBV6-2/TRBV6-3; d_call: NA
cdr3_aa: ASSPSVDTQY; cdr3_length: 10; j_call: TRBJ2-3; v_call: TRBV3-1; d_call: NA
cdr3_aa: SARDLGDGSSYNEQF; cdr3_length: 15; j_call: TRBJ2-1; v_call: TRBV20-1; d_call: NA
cdr3_aa: ASSQRSYNSPLH; cdr3_length: 12; j_call: TRBJ1-6; v_call: TRBV18; d_call: NA
cdr3_aa: ATSGSPGLAGAGTDTQY; cdr3_length: 17; j_call: TRBJ2-3; v_call: TRBV24-1; d_call: TRBD2
cdr3_aa: ASSSWEPSYNEQF; cdr3_length: 13; j_call: TRBJ2-1; v_call: TRBV7-9; d_call: NA
cdr3_aa: AWTAGGGSTDTQY; cdr3_length: 13; j_call: TRBJ2-3; v_call: TRBV30; d_call: TRBD2
cdr3_aa: ASSSGTSVFPGANVLT; cdr3_length: 16; j_call: TRBJ2-6; v_call: TRBV6-2/TRBV6-3; d_call: TRBD2
cdr3_aa: ASSESAGGQETQY; cdr3_length: 13; j_call: TRBJ2-5; v_call: TRBV9; d_call: TRBD2
cdr3_aa: ATSDPPGPGTDTQY; cdr3_length: 14; j_call: TRBJ2-3; v_call: TRBV24-1; d_call: NA
cdr3_aa: ASSVGQGAAETQY; cdr3_length: 13; j_call: TRBJ2-5; v_call: TRBV7-2; d_call: TRBD1
cdr3_aa: ASSLERLNSPLH; cdr3_length: 12; j_call: TRBJ1-6; v_call: TRBV7-9; d_call: NA
cdr3_aa: ASGSVWQY; cdr3_length: 8; j_call: TRBJ2-7; v_call: TRBV25-1; d_call: NA
cdr3_aa: ASSLLVTHGYT; cdr3_length: 11; j_call: TRBJ1-2; v_call: TRBV12-3/TRBV12-4; d_call: NA
cdr3_aa: ASSLDGSPLH; cdr3_length: 10; j_call: TRBJ1-6; v_call: TRBV5-6; d_call: NA
cdr3_aa: SVGRGDTQY; cdr3_length: 9; j_call: TRBJ2-3; v_call: TRBV29-1; d_call: NA
cdr3_aa: ATSRGTSGTYEQY; cdr3_length: 13; j_call: TRBJ2-7; v_call: TRBV15; d_call: TRBD2